The 26 T cell receptor beta chains below come from one sample, sequenced in a study of identical twins. Each CDR3 protein gets one entry after TCRdb re-called the 5' RACE reads with MiXCR. The sample has around 960,000 distinct CDR3 sequences, roughly an eighth seen once. These data are also associated with another study on yellow fever vaccine responses in identical twins.

Sequencing was carried out using PBMCs. These receptors were obtained from a young woman in good health.

The chain joins TRBV5-1 to TRBJ2-7, with 9 positions matching TRBD1. The ends lost 3 bases at V and 1 base at J; junction bases unmatched: 5. Per the germline V gene, CDR1 is SGHRS and CDR2 is YFSETQ. This CDR3 is built from 15 residues. The CDR3 region is CASSYTGGVSYEQYF. CDR3 in DNA: TGCGCCAGCAGCTATACAGGGGGCGTTTCCTACGAGCAGTACTTC.

This clonotype was seen a few times. The chain recombines TRBV25-1 with TRBJ2-7; D uncertain. The CDR3 has 14 amino acids. Per the germline V gene, CDR1 is MGHDK and CDR2 is SYGVNS. The V end was cut by 7 bases, the J end by 0 bases, with 13 bases between. The CDR3 loop is CASNDTPCSYEQYF. The DNA for the CDR3 is TGTGCCAGCAACGACACTCCGTGCTCCTACGAGCAGTACTTC.

J is TRBJ2-5 and V is TRBV6-2 or TRBV6-3; TRBD2 matches at 11 bases. Trimming removed 5 bases from V and 5 bases from J; junction bases left unmatched: 7. The germline gives CDR1 MNHEY, CDR2 SVGEGT. The CDR3 is made up of 15 amino acids. Written as DNA, the CDR3 is TGTGCCAGCAGTACCAGACTAGCGGGGCTGGAGACCCAGTACTTC. Its translation: CASSTRLAGLETQYF.

J is TRBJ2-2 and V is TRBV6-1; TRBD2 matches at 8 bases. From germline, CDR1 is MNHNS and CDR2 SASEGT. The V and J ends lost 4 bases and 0 bases, in that order; junction bases with no gene match: 1. The CDR3 is 15 residues long. CDR3 loop: CASSGSGANTGELFF. The DNA for the CDR3 is TGTGCCAGCAGTGGTAGCGGGGCGAACACCGGGGAGCTGTTTTTT.

This clonotype turned up a few times. The rearrangement uses TRBV5-1 and TRBJ2-5, with 7 bases lining up with TRBD2. CDR1 and CDR2 (germline): SGHRS, YFSETQ. Unmatched junction bases numbered 19, after V lost 4 bases and J lost 4 bases. This CDR3 is built from 18 residues. This chain's CDR3 is CASSLGWASGNLGETQYF. CDR3 sequence (DNA): TGCGCCAGCAGCCTGGGGTGGGCTAGCGGCAATCTCGGAGAGACCCAGTACTTC.

This chain uses TRBV19 with TRBJ2-1; no clear D. Germline CDR1 LNHDA, CDR2 SQIVND (reference sequence). The CDR3 is 12 amino acids. Trimming left V 3 bases short and J 10 bases short, with 10 bases between. The DNA of the CDR3 is TGTGCCAGTAGTATGGCGCCCTACGAGCAGTTCTTC. Translation: CASSMAPYEQFF.

In its sample, this clonotype was seen a few times. The genes are TRBV10-3 and TRBJ1-1; tentatively, D is TRBD1 (6 bases). CDR1 and CDR2 from the germline V gene are ENHRY and SYGVKD. The CDR3 is 14 residues long. Trimming removed 0 bases at V and 8 bases at J, with 13 bases between. CDR3 protein: CAISESGAGEEAFF. The CDR3 nucleotides are TGTGCCATCAGTGAGTCAGGGGCAGGGGAGGAAGCTTTCTTT.

The gene calls are TRBV3-1 and TRBJ1-2; D is ambiguous. There are 12 residues in the CDR3. The germline gives CDR1 LGHDT, CDR2 YNNKEL (reference sequence). Between the trimmed V and J ends, which lost 0 bases and 8 bases, there was a span of 7 bases. As DNA, the CDR3 is TGTGCCAGCAGCCAAGATCCGTGGGGCTACACCTTC. Encoded protein: CASSQDPWGYTF.

V and J are TRBV25-1 and TRBJ2-3; 7 nucleotides match TRBD2. V lost 3 bases, J lost 6 bases, and 6 bases stayed unmatched. The CDR3 length is 14 residues. Per germline, CDR1 MGHDK and CDR2 SYGVNS. In DNA, the CDR3 is TGTGCCAGCAGTGACGGCGCCGGGGGGGATACGCAGTATTTT. This translates into CASSDGAGGDTQYF.

This clonotype was found a few times. J is TRBJ2-1 and V is TRBV3-1; 11 bases align to TRBD2. The trim removed 1 base at V and 1 base at J, leaving 3 bases unmatched. The length of the CDR3 is 17 residues. From germline, CDR1 is LGHDT and CDR2 YNNKEL (reference sequence). The chain's CDR3 is CASSQGTSGGSYNEQFF. The CDR3 nucleotides read TGTGCCAGCAGCCAAGGAACTAGCGGGGGTTCCTACAATGAGCAGTTCTTC.

The table lists this clonotype with a few counts. The CDR3 here is CASRYSGGNNEQFF. As DNA, the CDR3 is TGTGCCAGCAGGTATAGTGGGGGAAACAATGAGCAGTTCTTC. This chain joins TRBV7-8 and TRBJ2-1, with D possibly being TRBD1 or TRBD2 (5 bases each). From germline, CDR1 is SGHVS and CDR2 FQNEAQ. The V end was cut by 6 bases, the J end by 5 bases, with 14 bases between. This CDR3 comprises 14 residues. The variable domain in full, with the rest retrieved from reference TRBV7-8 and TRBJ2-1, is GAGVSQSPRYKVAKRGQDVALRCDPISGHVSLFWYQQALGQGPEFLTYFQNEAQLDKSGLPSDRFFAERPEGSVSTLKIQRTQQEDSAVYLCASRYSGGNNEQFFGPGTRLTVL.

This clonotype occurred many times. The chain is built from TRBV4-2 and TRBJ2-5, with D uncertain. Germline lookup yields CDR1 LGHNA and CDR2 YNFKEQ. CDR3 length: 15 amino acids. The germline V and J ends were trimmed by 1 base and 5 bases, with 14 bases remaining between them. The CDR3 loop is CASSQVAEQRETQYF. The DNA of the CDR3 is TGTGCCAGCAGCCAAGTTGCGGAGCAACGGGAGACCCAGTACTTC.

This clonotype was found a few times. This chain connects TRBV28 to TRBJ2-1; D ambiguous. Germline V gene data show CDR1 as MDHEN and CDR2 as SYDVKM. This CDR3 is 14 amino acids long. V lost 7 bases to trimming and J lost 8 bases, with 18 bases between them. Here the CDR3 reads CASTRPEIGDEQFF. CDR3 sequence (DNA): TGTGCCAGCACCCGGCCCGAGATAGGAGATGAGCAGTTCTTC.

This clonotype was detected a few times. The chain links TRBV12-5 to TRBJ2-7; the D gene is possibly TRBD2 (6 bases). Germline V gene data show CDR1 as LGHNT and CDR2 as FRNRAP. Trimming cost V 6 bases and J 4 bases, with 16 bases left between them. This CDR3 has 14 amino acids. The CDR3 loop reads CASGPGTLEYEQYV. The DNA for the CDR3 is TGTGCTAGTGGGCCCGGGACTCTCGAATACGAGCAGTACGTC.

The chain employs TRBV11-2 and TRBJ2-1; 8 bases fit TRBD1. Trimming took 4 bases from V and 0 from J; bases not matched to a gene: 5. Germline assignment: CDR1 SGHAT and CDR2 FQNNGV. The CDR3 is made up of 16 amino acids. The CDR3 DNA is TGTGCCAGCAGCTACCAGGGGGCTGGCTCCTACAATGAGCAGTTCTTC. Protein: CASSYQGAGSYNEQFF.

A few counts support this clonotype. The chain carries TRBV3-1 and TRBJ2-7; D gene ambiguous. The V and J ends lost 4 bases and 4 bases respectively, with 8 bases between them. Germline-derived CDR1 and CDR2 are LGHDT and YNNKEL (reference sequence). CDR3 length equals 12 residues. The CDR3 DNA is TGTGCCAGCAGCCTTCAACGATACGAGCAGTACTTC. Translation gives CASSLQRYEQYF.

This clonotype was found a few times. The rearrangement uses TRBV6-5 and TRBJ2-1; 13 bases map to TRBD2. V shed 2 bases and J 8 bases; nucleotides not matched to a gene: 3. This CDR3 is built from 15 residues. Looked up from germline, CDR1 is MNHEY and CDR2 is SVGAGI. The CDR3 sequence is CASSYGTSGDYEQFF. CDR3 nucleotide sequence: TGTGCCAGCAGTTACGGGACTAGCGGGGACTATGAGCAGTTCTTC.

The chain uses TRBV3-1 and TRBJ2-7; tentative D call: TRBD2 (6 bases). There are 14 residues in the CDR3. Looked up from germline, CDR1 is LGHDT and CDR2 is YNNKEL (reference sequence). V was pared by 3 bases and J by 1 base, with 10 bases between. This chain's CDR3 is CASSHRLESYEQYF. The CDR3 region has the DNA TGTGCCAGCAGCCACCGACTAGAATCCTACGAGCAGTACTTC.

The table lists this clonotype with a few counts. The chain combines TRBV9 with TRBJ2-1; TRBD2 is a possible D gene (6 bases). V was trimmed by 3 bases and J by 0 bases, leaving 7 bases between them. This CDR3 contains 14 residues. Per germline, CDR1 SGDLS and CDR2 YYNGEE. In nucleotides, the CDR3 is TGTGCCAGCAGCGCTAGCGACTCCTACAATGAGCAGTTCTTC. It specifies CASSASDSYNEQFF.

The gene calls are TRBV12-3 or TRBV12-4 and TRBJ2-2, with D perhaps given as TRBD1 or TRBD2 (5 bases each). CDR3 length: 13 amino acids. Trimming left V 7 bases short and J 10 bases short, with 16 bases between. In DNA, the CDR3 is TGTGCCAGCAACTGGGGGAGTCGATTGGAGCTGTTTTTT. Translation gives CASNWGSRLELFF.

This clonotype was seen more than once but under ten times. The rearrangement links TRBV9 to TRBJ2-3; TRBD2 agrees at 14 bases. Germline V gene data show CDR1 as SGDLS and CDR2 as YYNGEE. The CDR3 spans 17 residues. Trimming cost V 3 bases and J 3 bases; bases outside gene matches: 6. CDR3: CASSDRLAGGRTDTQYF. The CDR3 DNA follows: TGTGCCAGCAGCGACCGACTAGCGGGAGGGCGGACAGATACGCAGTATTTT.

The sample holds a few counts of this clonotype. This sequence joins TRBV15 and TRBJ1-6, with D perhaps matching TRBD1 (5 bases). Trimming shortened V by 4 bases and J by 9 bases, and 10 bases separated the two germline ends. CDR3 length: 13 residues. CDR1 is LNHNV, CDR2 YYDKDF, per germline (reference sequence). The CDR3 loop is CATSNQGLSPLHF. The CDR3 bases are TGTGCCACCAGCAATCAGGGACTTTCACCCCTCCACTTT.

V is TRBV7-9 and J is TRBJ2-3, with 9 bases that match TRBD2. J lost 14 bases, V lost 5 bases, and 11 bases had no gene match. This CDR3 spans 13 amino acids. Per germline, CDR1 SEHNR and CDR2 FQNEAQ (reference sequence). The DNA of the CDR3 is TGTGCCAGCAGCCCTACGACTAGCGGCCCATGGTATTTT. Protein sequence: CASSPTTSGPWYF. Based on the CDR3 plus reference TRBV7-9 and TRBJ2-3, the full variable domain is DTGVSQNPRHKITKRGQNVTFRCDPISEHNRLYWYRQTLGQGPEFLTYFQNEAQLEKSRLLSDRFSAERPKGSFSTLEIQRTEQGDSAMYLCASSPTTSGPWYFGPGTRLTVL.

This clonotype was detected only a few times. The CDR3 coding sequence is TGTGCCAGCAGCCCCAAGCAGGGGATCTATGGCTACACCTTC. Translation gives CASSPKQGIYGYTF. This chain links TRBV11-2 with TRBJ1-2, with D possibly being TRBD1 (6 bases). The CDR3 is 14 residues long. CDR1 is SGHAT, CDR2 FQNNGV, per germline. The V and J ends lost 5 bases and 4 bases respectively, with 14 bases between them.

V usage is TRBV29-1 and J usage is TRBJ2-7, with TRBD2 matching 7 bases. This CDR3 is 12 amino acids long. Germline V gene data show CDR1 as SQVTM and CDR2 as ANQGSEA. V gave up 6 bases and J gave up 7 bases; unmatched junction bases: 9. CDR3 protein: CSVRTSPGEQYF. CDR3 DNA: TGCAGCGTGAGGACTAGTCCGGGGGAGCAGTACTTC.

The sample holds many counts of this clonotype. The chain uses TRBV27 and TRBJ1-4, with TRBD1 identical over 8 bases. The V segment lost 5 bases and the J segment 11 bases; nucleotides outside the gene matches: 4. Germline V gene lookup returns CDR1 MNHEY and CDR2 SMNVEV (reference sequence). This CDR3 spans 12 amino acids. Here the CDR3 reads CASSQTGVKLFF. CDR3 nucleotides: TGTGCCAGCAGTCAGACAGGGGTGAAACTGTTTTTT.